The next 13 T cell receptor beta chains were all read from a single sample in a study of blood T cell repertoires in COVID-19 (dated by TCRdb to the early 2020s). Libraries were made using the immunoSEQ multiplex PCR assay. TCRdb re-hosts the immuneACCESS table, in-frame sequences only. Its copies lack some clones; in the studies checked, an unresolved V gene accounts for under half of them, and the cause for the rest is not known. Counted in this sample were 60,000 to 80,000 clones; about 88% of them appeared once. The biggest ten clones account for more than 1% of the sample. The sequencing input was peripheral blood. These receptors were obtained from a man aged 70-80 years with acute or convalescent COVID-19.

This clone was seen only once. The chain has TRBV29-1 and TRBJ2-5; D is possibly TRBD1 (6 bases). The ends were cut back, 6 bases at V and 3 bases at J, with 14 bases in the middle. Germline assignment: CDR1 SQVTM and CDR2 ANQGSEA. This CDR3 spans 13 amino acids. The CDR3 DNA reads TGCAGCGTGTTGGACAGCAGAGAAGAGACCCAGTACTTC. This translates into CSVLDSREETQYF.

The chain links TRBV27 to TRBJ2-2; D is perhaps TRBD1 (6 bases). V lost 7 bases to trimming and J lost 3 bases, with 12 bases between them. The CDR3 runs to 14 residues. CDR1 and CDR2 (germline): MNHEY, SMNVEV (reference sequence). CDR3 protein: CASTWTADTGELFF. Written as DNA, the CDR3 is TGTGCCAGCACTTGGACAGCGGACACCGGGGAGCTGTTTTTT.

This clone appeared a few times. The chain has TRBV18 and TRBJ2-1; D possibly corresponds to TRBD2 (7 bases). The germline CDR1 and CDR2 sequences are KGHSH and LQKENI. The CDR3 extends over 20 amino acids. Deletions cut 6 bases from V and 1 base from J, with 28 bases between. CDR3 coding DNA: TGTGCCAGCTCCAGGGGCTCCAGCCAGGCTAGCGGTCTTTCCTACAATGAGCAGTTCTTC. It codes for CASSRGSSQASGLSYNEQFF.

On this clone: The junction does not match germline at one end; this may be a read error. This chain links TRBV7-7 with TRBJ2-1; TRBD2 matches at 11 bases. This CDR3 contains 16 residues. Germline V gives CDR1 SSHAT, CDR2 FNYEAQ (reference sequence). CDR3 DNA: TGTGCTAGCAGCTTACCACTAGCGGGGGATTACAATGAGCAGTTCTTC. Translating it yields CASSLPLAGDYNEQFF.

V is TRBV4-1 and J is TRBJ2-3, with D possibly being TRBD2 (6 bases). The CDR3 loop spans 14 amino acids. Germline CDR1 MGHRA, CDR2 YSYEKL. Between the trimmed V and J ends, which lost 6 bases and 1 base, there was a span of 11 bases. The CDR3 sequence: CASSNGEGTDTQYF. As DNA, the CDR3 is TGCGCCAGCAGTAACGGGGAGGGCACAGATACGCAGTATTTT.

CDR3: CASKASGGRNEQFF. The CDR3 DNA sequence: TGTGCCAGTAAGGCCTCCGGGGGTAGGAATGAGCAGTTCTTC. This sequence joins TRBV19 and TRBJ2-1; tentatively, D is TRBD2 (6 bases). The CDR3 sequence is 14 residues long. The germline CDR1 and CDR2 sequences are LNHDA and SQIVND (reference sequence). V was cut by 7 bases and J by 7 bases, with 17 bases left in between.

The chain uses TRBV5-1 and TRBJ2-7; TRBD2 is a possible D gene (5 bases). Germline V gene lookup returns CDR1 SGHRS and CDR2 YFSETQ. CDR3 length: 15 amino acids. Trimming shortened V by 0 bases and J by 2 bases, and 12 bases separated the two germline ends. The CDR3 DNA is TGCGCCAGCAGCTTGGGGGCCGGGAACCCCTACGAGCAGTACTTC. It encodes CASSLGAGNPYEQYF.

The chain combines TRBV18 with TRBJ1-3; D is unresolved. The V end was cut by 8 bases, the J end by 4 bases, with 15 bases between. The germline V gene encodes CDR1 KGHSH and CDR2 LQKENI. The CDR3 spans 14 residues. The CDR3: CASRPAGVGNTIYF. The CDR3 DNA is TGTGCCAGCCGTCCGGCCGGGGTGGGAAACACCATATATTTT. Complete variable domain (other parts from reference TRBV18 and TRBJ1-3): NAGVMQNPRHLVRRRGQEARLRCSPMKGHSHVYWYRQLPEEGLKFMVYLQKENIIDESGMPKERFSAEFPKEGPSILRIQQVVRGDSAAYFCASRPAGVGNTIYFGEGSWLTVV.

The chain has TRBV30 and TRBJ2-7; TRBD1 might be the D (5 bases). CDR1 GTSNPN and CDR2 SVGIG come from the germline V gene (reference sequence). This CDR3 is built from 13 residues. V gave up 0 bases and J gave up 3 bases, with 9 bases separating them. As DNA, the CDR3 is TGTGCCTGGAGTGTGGGGCAGGGCTACGAGCAGTACTTC. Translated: CAWSVGQGYEQYF.

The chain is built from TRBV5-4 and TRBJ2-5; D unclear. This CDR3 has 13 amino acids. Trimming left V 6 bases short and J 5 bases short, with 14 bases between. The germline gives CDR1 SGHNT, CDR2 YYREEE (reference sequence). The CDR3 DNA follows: TGTGCCAGCACATCTCAAATCGGGGAGACCCAGTACTTC. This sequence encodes CASTSQIGETQYF.

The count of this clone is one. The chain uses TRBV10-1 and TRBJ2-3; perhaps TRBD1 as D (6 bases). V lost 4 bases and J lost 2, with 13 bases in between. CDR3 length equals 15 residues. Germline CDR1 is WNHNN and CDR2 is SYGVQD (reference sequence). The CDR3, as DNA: TGCGCCAGCAGTGGAAGCAGGGGAACCACAGATACGCAGTATTTT. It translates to CASSGSRGTTDTQYF.

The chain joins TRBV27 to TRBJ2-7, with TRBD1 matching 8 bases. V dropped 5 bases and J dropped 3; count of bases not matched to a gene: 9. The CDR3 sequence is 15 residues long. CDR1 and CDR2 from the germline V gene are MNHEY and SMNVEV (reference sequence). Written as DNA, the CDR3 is TGTGCCAGCAGTAGACAGGGGCTGTCGAACTACGAGCAGTACTTC. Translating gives CASSRQGLSNYEQYF.

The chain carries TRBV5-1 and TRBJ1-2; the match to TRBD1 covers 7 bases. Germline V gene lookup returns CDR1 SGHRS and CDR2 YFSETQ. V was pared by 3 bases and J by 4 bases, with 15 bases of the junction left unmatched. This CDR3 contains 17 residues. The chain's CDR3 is CASSSSRDSLRGYGYTF. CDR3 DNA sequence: TGCGCCAGCAGCTCTAGCCGGGACAGCCTTCGGGGCTATGGCTACACCTTC. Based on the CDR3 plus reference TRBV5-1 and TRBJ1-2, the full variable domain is KAGVTQTPRYLIKTRGQQVTLSCSPISGHRSVSWYQQTPGQGLQFLFEYFSETQRNKGNFPGRFSGRQFSNSRSEMNVSTLELGDSALYLCASSSSRDSLRGYGYTFGSGTRLTVV.